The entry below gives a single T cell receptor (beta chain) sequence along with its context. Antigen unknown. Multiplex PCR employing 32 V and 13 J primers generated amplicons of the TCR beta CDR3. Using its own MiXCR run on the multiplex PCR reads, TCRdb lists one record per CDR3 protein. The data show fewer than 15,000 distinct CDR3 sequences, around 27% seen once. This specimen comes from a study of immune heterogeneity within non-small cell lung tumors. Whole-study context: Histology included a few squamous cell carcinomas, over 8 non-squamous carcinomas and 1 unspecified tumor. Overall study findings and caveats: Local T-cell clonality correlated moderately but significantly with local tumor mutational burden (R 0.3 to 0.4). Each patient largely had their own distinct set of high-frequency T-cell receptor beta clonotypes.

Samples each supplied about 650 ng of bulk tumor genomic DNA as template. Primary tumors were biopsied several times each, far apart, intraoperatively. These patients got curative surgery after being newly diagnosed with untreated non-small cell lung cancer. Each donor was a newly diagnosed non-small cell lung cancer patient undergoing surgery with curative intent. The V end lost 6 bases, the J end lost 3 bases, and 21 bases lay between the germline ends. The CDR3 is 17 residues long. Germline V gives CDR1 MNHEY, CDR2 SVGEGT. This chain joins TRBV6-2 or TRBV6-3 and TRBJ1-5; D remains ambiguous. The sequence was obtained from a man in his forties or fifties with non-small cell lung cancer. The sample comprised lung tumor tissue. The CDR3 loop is CASRNPDTTENNQPQHF. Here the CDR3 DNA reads TGTGCCAGCAGAAATCCGGATACAACAGAAAACAATCAGCCCCAGCATTTT.